This TCR beta chain comes out of a study of CD8 T cells in Susac syndrome. Trimming removed 6 bases from V and 2 bases from J, with 18 bases in between. The CDR3 is made up of 15 amino acids. The germline gives CDR1 SGHNT, CDR2 YYREEE (reference sequence). A quantity of about 0.45 to 1 ug RNA underwent reverse transcription using random hexamers. immunoSEQ multiplex PCR amplified TCR beta CDR3 across 54 Vbeta, 13 Jbeta. TCRdb reprocessed the immunoSEQ multiplex PCR reads with MiXCR, giving one entry per CDR3 protein. This sample yields under 200,000 distinct CDR3 sequences, of which around 94% are seen a single time; around 0.11% belongs to the top ten. As judged by recently defined diagnostic criteria, patients with Susac syndrome had definite or probable disease. Negative isolation was applied to CD8+ and CD4+ T cells, and FACS enrichment was applied to TEMRA cells.

The receptor was isolated from a human donor with Susac syndrome. The sequenced material came from CD4+ T cells from PBMCs. The rearrangement uses TRBV5-4 and TRBJ2-7; either TRBD1 or TRBD2 may supply D (6 bases each). The CDR3 protein is CASTPRTGATYEQYF. As DNA, the CDR3 is TGTGCCAGCACCCCACGCACGGGGGCAACCTACGAGCAGTACTTC.